This T cell receptor beta chain was sequenced during a study of blood T cell repertoires in COVID-19. Study-level background: The United States, Italy and Spain provided the acute and convalescent COVID-19 samples. Sources were T cells, B-cell-depleted T cells, or PBMCs; the material itself was cDNA or gDNA.

Measured with immunoSEQ multiplex PCR; TCRdb has only the in-frame clones, and not every one. The top ten hold more than 7.5% of the sample, which has 150,000 to 200,000 clones, around 88% seen once. The CDR3 consists of 13 residues. The germline gives CDR1 MNHNS, CDR2 SASEGT. The V end was cut by 1 base, the J end by 8 bases, with 11 bases between. The TCR originated in a woman in her twenties or thirties who had recovered from COVID-19. V is TRBV6-1 and J is TRBJ1-1; D is perhaps TRBD1 (6 bases). The sample was PBMCs or T cells enriched from blood (not recorded which). In DNA, the CDR3 is TGTGCCAGCAGTGAAGGGACAGATCGGGAAGCTTTCTTT. This encodes CASSEGTDREAFF.